The T cell receptor beta chain under discussion was sequenced for a study of T cell responses to AZD1222 COVID-19 vaccine. Study results and caveats: Donor demographics were predominantly white British with a female majority; clonal diversity may be underestimated. Once two AZD1222 doses were given, Spike-specific TCR breadth and depth went up. The repertoires were collected only after the peak T cell response.

This table comes from immunoSEQ multiplex PCR, and its TCRdb copy is limited to in-frame clones, with some not included. Of under 110,000 clones detected, around 87% appear once; the ten largest clones hold roughly 10%. Comments on this clone: Its specificity is not known.

This TCR derives from an adult who received the AZD1222 COVID-19 vaccine. Sample: peripheral blood, taken 28 days after the second AZD1222 dose.

The CDR3 bases are TGTGCCAGCAGCACGGACAGGGGGGAGACAGATACGCAGTATTTT. This encodes CASSTDRGETDTQYF. V and J are TRBV9 and TRBJ2-3, with TRBD1 matching over 10 bases. V trimming: 4 bases; J trimming: 3 bases; junction bases outside the gene matches: 5. Germline CDR1 is SGDLS and CDR2 is YYNGEE. The CDR3 runs 15 residues.